Following are 26 T cell receptor beta chains from one sample sequenced in a study of cytomegalovirus exposure and HLA in healthy donors. The PCR contained 60 Vbeta and 13 Jbeta primers. The table came from immunoSEQ multiplex PCR; TCRdb's copy has only in-frame clones and leaves some out. Of roughly 110,000 clones in the sample, about 70% were seen once. The sequenced sample was PBMCs. The receptors shown here come from a woman aged 45-60 years in good health and CMV-seropositive.

The chain links TRBV29-1 to TRBJ2-1, with TRBD2 as a possible D gene (8 bases). Trimming removed 5 bases at V and 0 bases at J, with 17 bases between. Germline loops: CDR1 SQVTM, CDR2 ANQGSEA. The CDR3 sequence is 16 residues long. The CDR3 bases are TGCAGCGTTTCTAAGGGGGCGGGGGGCTCCTACAATGAGCAGTTCTTC. It codes for CSVSKGAGGSYNEQFF.

The V call is TRBV28, the J call TRBJ1-2; no firm D call. V was trimmed by 4 bases and J by 3 bases, leaving 6 bases between them. This CDR3 comprises 12 residues. CDR1 is MDHEN, CDR2 SYDVKM, per germline. The CDR3 loop is CASSWEDYGYTF. The CDR3, as DNA: TGTGCCAGCAGTTGGGAGGACTATGGCTACACCTTC.

V and J are TRBV11-2 and TRBJ1-2; possibly TRBD1 for D (5 bases). Germline CDR1 reads SGHAT; CDR2 reads FQNNGV. V gave up 3 bases and J gave up 0 bases, with 11 bases separating them. This CDR3 spans 15 amino acids. DNA for the CDR3: TGTGCCAGCAGCTTTCGACAGATTGCTAACTATGGCTACACCTTC. It specifies CASSFRQIANYGYTF.

The V gene is TRBV11-1, the J gene TRBJ2-5, with 9 bases fitting TRBD1. The end of the DNA aligns better with TRBJ2-7, so the J call may be wrong. CDR1 SGHAT and CDR2 FQDESV come from the germline V gene (reference sequence). CDR3 length equals 15 residues. This chain's CDR3 is CASSFWTGVVYEQYF. The CDR3 bases are TGTGCCAGCAGCTTTTGGACAGGGGTCGTCTACGAGCAGTACTTC.

Turning to this clone: The final CDR3 position lacks the conserved phenylalanine or tryptophan, pointing to a likely read error. It is unclear where the CDR3 begins or ends on the DNA, so no DNA is shown, and the CDR3 is as TCRdb lists it. CDR3 protein: CAILTGSS. The V call is TRBV10-3, the J call TRBJ1-4; the table's D call, TRBD1, was not checked against the DNA. The germline CDR1 and CDR2 sequences are ENHRY and SYGVKD. The CDR3 has 8 residues if both end residues are counted.

The CDR3 sequence: CASSLKGQALNTEAFF. The CDR3 DNA reads TGTGCCAGCAGTCTTAAAGGACAGGCGTTGAACACTGAAGCTTTCTTT. The V gene is TRBV6-6, the J gene TRBJ1-1, with TRBD1 matching over 7 bases. The CDR3 is 16 amino acids. Germline-derived CDR1 and CDR2 are MNHNY and SVGAGI (reference sequence). Trimming took 5 bases from V and 0 from J; bases not matched to a gene: 9.

This chain joins TRBV29-1 and TRBJ2-7; the match to TRBD2 covers 7 bases. CDR1 and CDR2 from the germline V gene are SQVTM and ANQGSEA. With 7 bases clipped from V and 4 bases from J, the junction kept 10 bases outside the gene matches. The CDR3 sequence is 13 residues long. The CDR3 DNA follows: TGCAGCGCTGCGACTAGCCGACCTTACGAGCAGTACTTC. Amino acids: CSAATSRPYEQYF.

J is TRBJ1-2 and V is TRBV9; D is unclear. This CDR3 region has 14 residues. Deletions cut 3 bases from V and 2 bases from J, with 11 bases between. Germline-derived CDR1 and CDR2 are SGDLS and YYNGEE. The CDR3 DNA reads TGTGCCAGCAGCGGCCTACTAAAAAACTATGGCTACACCTTC. Translation: CASSGLLKNYGYTF.

This clone was detected only once. The rearrangement uses TRBV6-6 and TRBJ1-5, with TRBD1 as a possible D gene (6 bases). V was clipped by 4 bases and J by 5 bases, with 9 bases between them. The CDR3 loop spans 13 amino acids. Germline values: CDR1 MNHNY, CDR2 SVGAGI (reference sequence). The CDR3 DNA sequence: TGTGCCAGCAGTTTGCAGGGGTATCAGCCCCAGCATTTT. Translation gives CASSLQGYQPQHF.

This clone was counted once. The gene calls are TRBV19 and TRBJ1-3, with 9 nucleotides matching TRBD1. The CDR3 loop spans 15 amino acids. Losses at the gene ends were 5 bases for V and 2 bases for J; bases not matched to a gene: 4. CDR1 and CDR2 from the germline V gene are LNHDA and SQIVND (reference sequence). The CDR3 sequence is CASSSGTGPGNTIYF. The CDR3 DNA reads TGTGCCAGTAGTTCCGGGACAGGGCCTGGAAACACCATATATTTT.

The table lists this clone with a count of one. This chain joins TRBV7-9 and TRBJ1-5; TRBD1 agrees at 7 bases. The V segment lost 5 bases and the J segment 7 bases; nucleotides outside the gene matches: 11. The germline V gene encodes CDR1 SEHNR and CDR2 FQNEAQ (reference sequence). The CDR3 contains 15 residues. In DNA, the CDR3 is TGTGCCAGCAGCCCTCCCTCAGGGGGAGGCCAGCCCCAGCATTTT. Translating gives CASSPPSGGGQPQHF. The variable domain in full, completed from reference TRBV7-9 and TRBJ1-5, reads DTGVSQNPRHKITKRGQNVTFRCDPISEHNRLYWYRQTLGQGPEFLTYFQNEAQLEKSRLLSDRFSAERPKGSFSTLEIQRTEQGDSAMYLCASSPPSGGGQPQHFGDGTRLSIL.

This chain joins TRBV5-6 and TRBJ2-1, with 11 bases that match TRBD2. This CDR3 is 18 amino acids long. Unmatched junction bases numbered 12, after V lost 0 bases and J lost 7 bases. The germline gives CDR1 SGHDT, CDR2 YYEEEE. This chain's CDR3 is CASSLAVLAGGPGNEQFF. The CDR3 DNA is TGTGCCAGCAGCTTGGCCGTTCTAGCGGGGGGACCGGGAAATGAGCAGTTCTTC.

The gene calls are TRBV6-1 and TRBJ1-3, with D possibly being TRBD1 (6 bases). CDR1 is MNHNS, CDR2 SASEGT, per germline. V was trimmed by 2 bases and J by 0 bases, leaving 11 bases between them. The CDR3 totals 16 residues. CDR3 DNA: TGTGCCAGCAGTGAATGGCAGGGGAACTCTGGAAACACCATATATTTT. It translates to CASSEWQGNSGNTIYF.

This chain links TRBV4-2 with TRBJ2-7; TRBD2 might be the D (6 bases). From germline, CDR1 is LGHNA and CDR2 YNFKEQ. Trimming removed 1 base at V and 3 bases at J, with 10 bases between. The CDR3 consists of 14 residues. For the CDR3, the DNA is TGTGCCAGCAGCCAAGGCGGGATCGACTACGAGCAGTACTTC. The encoded protein is CASSQGGIDYEQYF.

This rearrangement joins TRBV27 to TRBJ1-5; 8 bases align to TRBD1. V shed 3 bases, J shed 6 bases, and the junction held 1 base outside the gene matches. Germline-derived CDR1 and CDR2 are MNHEY and SMNVEV (reference sequence). The CDR3 runs 13 residues. The CDR3 is CASSFQGAQPQHF. Written as DNA, the CDR3 is TGTGCCAGCAGTTTCCAGGGGGCTCAGCCCCAGCATTTT.

This clone was detected only a few times. The gene calls are TRBV27 and TRBJ1-2, with D perhaps matching TRBD1 (5 bases). This CDR3 has 15 residues. V dropped 1 base and J dropped 1 base, with 10 bases sitting between them. Germline V lookup: CDR1 MNHEY, CDR2 SMNVEV (reference sequence). The CDR3 region is CASSLWGSINYGYTF. The CDR3 DNA sequence: TGTGCCAGCAGTTTATGGGGCAGCATTAACTATGGCTACACCTTC.

The CDR3 sequence: CASSFPGQYDEQFF. DNA for the CDR3: TGTGCCAGCAGCTTTCCGGGACAGTACGATGAGCAGTTCTTC. The gene calls are TRBV7-9 and TRBJ2-1; 7 bases align to TRBD1. CDR3 size: 14 residues. V dropped 3 bases and J dropped 8; count of bases not matched to a gene: 7. Germline V gene lookup returns CDR1 SEHNR and CDR2 FQNEAQ (reference sequence).

A few counts support this clone. V and J are TRBV7-9 and TRBJ2-3; D may be TRBD2 (5 bases). Per the germline V gene, CDR1 is SEHNR and CDR2 is FQNEAQ (reference sequence). The CDR3 is 11 amino acids. V was clipped by 5 bases and J by 14 bases, with 14 bases between them. DNA of the CDR3: TGTGCCAGCAGCCCGGCGGAGGTTCGGTATTTT. Its translation is CASSPAEVRYF.

This chain connects TRBV4-1 to TRBJ2-5; 7 positions agree with TRBD1. The CDR3 is 18 amino acids. Per the germline V gene, CDR1 is MGHRA and CDR2 is YSYEKL. V shed 3 bases and J 2 bases; nucleotides not matched to a gene: 15. The CDR3 spells CASSQDTQPGTVQETQYF. CDR3 sequence (DNA): TGCGCCAGCAGCCAGGATACCCAACCCGGGACAGTGCAAGAGACCCAGTACTTC.

V usage is TRBV7-2 and J usage is TRBJ2-7; 11 nucleotides match TRBD2. Germline trimming cut 4 bases from V and 3 bases from J; bases unmatched to any gene: 11. This CDR3 region has 17 residues. CDR1 and CDR2 from the germline V gene are SGHTA and FQGNSA. CDR3 loop: CASSSPRLAGLDYEQYF. The CDR3 nucleotides are TGTGCCAGCAGCTCCCCTCGACTAGCGGGGTTAGACTACGAGCAGTACTTC.

This clone was seen many times. The chain recombines TRBV28 with TRBJ1-2; D ambiguous. Germline loops: CDR1 MDHEN, CDR2 SYDVKM. The CDR3 is 15 amino acids. Trimming removed 6 bases from V and 2 bases from J, with 16 bases in between. The CDR3 protein is CASRRPVGGNYGYTF. The CDR3 region has the DNA TGTGCCAGCAGGCGTCCGGTGGGAGGGAACTATGGCTACACCTTC.

The chain combines TRBV27 with TRBJ1-5; the D is unclear. Trimming took off 0 bases at V and 0 bases at J, with 6 bases between the two ends. This CDR3 comprises 15 residues. CDR1 is MNHEY and CDR2 is SMNVEV in the germline V gene (reference sequence). The CDR3 region is CASSLSRNSNQPQHF. Here the CDR3 DNA reads TGTGCCAGCAGTTTATCGAGGAATAGCAATCAGCCCCAGCATTTT.

The rearrangement joins TRBV6-5 to TRBJ2-7; tentatively, D is TRBD1 (6 bases). The ends were cut back, 6 bases at V and 6 bases at J, with 15 bases in the middle. Germline loops: CDR1 MNHEY, CDR2 SVGAGI. The CDR3 loop spans 13 amino acids. The CDR3 DNA reads as TGTGCCAGCAGGCCCGGATGGGGGCTCGAGCAGTACTTC. Protein sequence: CASRPGWGLEQYF.

The genes are TRBV29-1 and TRBJ2-2; D is undetermined. Trimming pared 4 bases from V and 2 bases from J, leaving 11 bases between. CDR1 is SQVTM and CDR2 is ANQGSEA in the germline V gene. The CDR3 spans 14 residues. Written as DNA, the CDR3 is TGCAGCGTTGTGCCTAGTGTTAACACCGGGGAGCTGTTTTTT. This encodes CSVVPSVNTGELFF.

This clone was counted between two and nine times. The rearrangement uses TRBV19 and TRBJ1-4; 8 bases fit TRBD1. CDR1 LNHDA and CDR2 SQIVND come from the germline V gene (reference sequence). After removal of 6 bases from V and 6 bases from J, the junction contained 9 bases not matched to a gene. The CDR3 totals 15 residues. In DNA, the CDR3 is TGTGCCAGTAGACTCCAGGGGGCAGGAGATGAAAAACTGTTTTTT. Its translation: CASRLQGAGDEKLFF.

The V call is TRBV4-1, the J call TRBJ1-4, with D possibly matching TRBD1 (6 bases). The CDR3 length is 17 residues. V was cut by 4 bases and J by 4 bases, with 19 bases left in between. The germline gives CDR1 MGHRA, CDR2 YSYEKL. CDR3 in amino acids: CASSPPREGTSNEKLFF. The CDR3 DNA reads TGCGCCAGCAGCCCCCCCCGGGAAGGGACAAGTAATGAAAAACTGTTTTTT.